Here is one TCR beta chain with its context. The data stem from a study of PD-L1 blockade in urothelial cancer. Study-wide background: Samples of blood were analyzed 3 weeks (second dose) and 6 weeks after treatment start.

Assay: immunoSEQ multiplex PCR; the TCRdb copy retains only in-frame clones and omits some. This table holds 37,000 or so clones, 82% found once. The CDR3 sequence is 13 residues long. V gave up 3 bases and J gave up 3 bases, with 9 bases separating them. Per the germline V gene, CDR1 is SGHRS and CDR2 is YFSETQ. The TCR sequence derives from a man aged 55 to 70 with urothelial cancer. This chain uses TRBV5-1 with TRBJ2-5; D is ambiguous. Sequenced material: PBMCs, taken around atezolizumab (anti-PD-L1) treatment. Written as DNA, the CDR3 is TGCGCCAGCAGCTCGACACTGGAAGAGACCCAGTACTTC. It is translated as CASSSTLEETQYF.